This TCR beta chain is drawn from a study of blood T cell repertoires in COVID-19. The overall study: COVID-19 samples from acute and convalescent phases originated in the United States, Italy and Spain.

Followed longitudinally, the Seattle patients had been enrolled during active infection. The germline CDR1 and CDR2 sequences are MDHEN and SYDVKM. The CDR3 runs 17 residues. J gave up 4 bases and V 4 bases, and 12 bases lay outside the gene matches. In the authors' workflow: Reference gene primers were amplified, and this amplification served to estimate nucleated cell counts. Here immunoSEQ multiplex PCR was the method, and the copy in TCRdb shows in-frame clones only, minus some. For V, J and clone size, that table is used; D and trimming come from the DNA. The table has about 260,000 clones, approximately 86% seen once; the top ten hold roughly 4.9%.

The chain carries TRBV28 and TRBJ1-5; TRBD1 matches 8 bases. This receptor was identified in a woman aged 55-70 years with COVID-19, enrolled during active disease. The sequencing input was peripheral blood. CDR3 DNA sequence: TGTGCCAGCAGTTCTCGGATTCAGGGGGCCTGGAATCAGCCCCAGCATTTT. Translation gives CASSSRIQGAWNQPQHF.